This TCR beta chain was obtained from a study of blood T cell repertoires in COVID-19. Trimming cost V 6 bases and J 3 bases, with 14 bases left between them. Germline V gene lookup returns CDR1 LGHNA and CDR2 YSLEER. This CDR3 region has 15 residues. Data came from immunoSEQ multiplex PCR; TCRdb stores just in-frame clones and leaves some out. The sample has under 200,000 clones, around 87% seen once; the top ten hold just under 2.5%. This chain joins TRBV4-3 and TRBJ2-2; tentative D call: TRBD2 (7 bases). This receptor was obtained from a man aged 35-49 years with active or convalescent COVID-19. What was sequenced was peripheral blood. Here the CDR3 DNA reads TGCGCCAGCAGAGGGGGGGGAGAGGACACCGGGGAGCTGTTTTTT. Translating it yields CASRGGGEDTGELFF.